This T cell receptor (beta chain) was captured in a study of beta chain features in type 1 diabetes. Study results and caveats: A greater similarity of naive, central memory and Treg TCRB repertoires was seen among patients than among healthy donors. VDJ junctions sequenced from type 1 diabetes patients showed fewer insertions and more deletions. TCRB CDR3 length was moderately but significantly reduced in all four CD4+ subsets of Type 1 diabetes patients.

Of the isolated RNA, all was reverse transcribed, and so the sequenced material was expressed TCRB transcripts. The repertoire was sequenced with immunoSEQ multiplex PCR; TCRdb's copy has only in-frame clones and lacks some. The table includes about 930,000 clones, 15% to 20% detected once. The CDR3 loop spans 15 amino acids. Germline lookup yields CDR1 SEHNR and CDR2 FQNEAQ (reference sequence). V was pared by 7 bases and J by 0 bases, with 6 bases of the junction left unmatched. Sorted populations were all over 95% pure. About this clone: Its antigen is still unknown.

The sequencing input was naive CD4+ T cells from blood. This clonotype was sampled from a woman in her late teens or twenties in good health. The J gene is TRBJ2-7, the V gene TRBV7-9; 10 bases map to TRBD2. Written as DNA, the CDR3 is TGTGCCAGCACCTCGGCTAGCGGGAGCTCCTACGAGCAGTACTTC. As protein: CASTSASGSSYEQYF.